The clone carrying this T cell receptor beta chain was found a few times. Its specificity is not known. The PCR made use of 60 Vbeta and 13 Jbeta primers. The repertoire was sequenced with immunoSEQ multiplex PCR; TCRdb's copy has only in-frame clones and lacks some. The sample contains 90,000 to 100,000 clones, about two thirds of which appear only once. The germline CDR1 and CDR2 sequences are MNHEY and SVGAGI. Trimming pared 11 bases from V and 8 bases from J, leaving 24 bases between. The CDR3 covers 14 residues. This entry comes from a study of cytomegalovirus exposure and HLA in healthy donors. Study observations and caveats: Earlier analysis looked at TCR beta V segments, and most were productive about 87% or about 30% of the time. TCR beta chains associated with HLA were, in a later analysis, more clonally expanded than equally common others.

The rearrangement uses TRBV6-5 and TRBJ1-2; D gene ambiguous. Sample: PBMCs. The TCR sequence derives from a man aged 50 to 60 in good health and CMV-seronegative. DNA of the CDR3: TGTGCCGGAAACTACTCGTCTTGGAAAAGGGGCTACACCTTC. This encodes CAGNYSSWKRGYTF.